Included here is one T cell receptor (beta chain) sequence, with context. The protocol was immunoSEQ multiplex PCR, while the TCRdb copy is restricted to in-frame clones and leaves out a portion. The data contain 40,000 to 45,000 clones, 92% of them singletons. The data stem from a study of T cell changes during pregnancy in multiple sclerosis. The V gene end was trimmed by 8 bases and the J gene end by 7 bases; junction bases not matched to a gene: 2. The V gene's germline CDR1 is MNHNS and CDR2 SASEGT. There are 11 residues in the CDR3. The starting material was CD4+ T cells from peripheral blood mononuclear cells, obtained in the third trimester of pregnancy. The J gene is TRBJ2-7, the V gene TRBV6-1; TRBD2 matches at 10 bases. This TCR came from a female donor with multiple sclerosis, enrolled in a pregnancy study. The CDR3 sequence is CASQLAGEQYF. As DNA, the CDR3 is TGTGCCAGCCAACTAGCGGGGGAGCAGTACTTC.